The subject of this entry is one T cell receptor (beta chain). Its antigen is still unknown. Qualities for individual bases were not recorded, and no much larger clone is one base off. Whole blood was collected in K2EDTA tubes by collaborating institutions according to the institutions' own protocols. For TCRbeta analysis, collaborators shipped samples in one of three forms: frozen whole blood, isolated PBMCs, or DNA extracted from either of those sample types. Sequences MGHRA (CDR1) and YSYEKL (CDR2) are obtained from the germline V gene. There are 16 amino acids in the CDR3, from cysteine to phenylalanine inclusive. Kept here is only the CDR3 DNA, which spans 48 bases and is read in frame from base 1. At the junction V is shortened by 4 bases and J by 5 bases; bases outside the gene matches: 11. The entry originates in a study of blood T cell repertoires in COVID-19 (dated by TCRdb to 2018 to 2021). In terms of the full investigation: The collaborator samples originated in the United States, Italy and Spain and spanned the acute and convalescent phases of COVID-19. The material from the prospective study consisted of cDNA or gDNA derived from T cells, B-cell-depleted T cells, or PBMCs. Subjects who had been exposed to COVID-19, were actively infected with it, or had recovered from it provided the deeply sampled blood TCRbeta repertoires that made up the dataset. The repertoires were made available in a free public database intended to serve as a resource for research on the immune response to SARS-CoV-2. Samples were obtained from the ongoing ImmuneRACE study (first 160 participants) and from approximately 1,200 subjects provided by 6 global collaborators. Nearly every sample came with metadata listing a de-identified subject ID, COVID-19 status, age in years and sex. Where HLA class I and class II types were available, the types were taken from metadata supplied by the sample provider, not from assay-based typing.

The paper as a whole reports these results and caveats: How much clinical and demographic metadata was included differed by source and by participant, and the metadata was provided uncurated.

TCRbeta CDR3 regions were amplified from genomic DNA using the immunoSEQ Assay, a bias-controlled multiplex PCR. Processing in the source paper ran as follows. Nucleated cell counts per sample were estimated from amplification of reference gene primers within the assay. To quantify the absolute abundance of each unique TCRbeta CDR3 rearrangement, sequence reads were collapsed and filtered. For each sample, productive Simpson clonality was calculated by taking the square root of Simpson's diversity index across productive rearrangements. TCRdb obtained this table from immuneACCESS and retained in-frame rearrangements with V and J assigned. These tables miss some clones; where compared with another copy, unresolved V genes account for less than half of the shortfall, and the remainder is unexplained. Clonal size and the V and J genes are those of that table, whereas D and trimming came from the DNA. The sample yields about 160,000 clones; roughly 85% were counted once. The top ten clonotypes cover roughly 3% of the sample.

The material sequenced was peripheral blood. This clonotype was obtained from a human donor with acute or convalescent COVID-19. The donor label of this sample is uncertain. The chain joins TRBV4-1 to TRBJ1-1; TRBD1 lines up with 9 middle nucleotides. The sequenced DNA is TGCGCCAGCAGCCTCACCAAAACAGGGGGCAGAACTGAAGCTTTCTTT. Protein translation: CASSLTKTGGRTEAFF.